This T cell receptor beta chain was captured in a study of blood T cells in healthy people across ages. Study-level points and caveats: Changes in expanded clonotypes were possibly confounded, as the CMV status of donors was unknown. Long-lived and aged donors differed, with more naive CD4+ cells and higher diversity in the long-lived.

PBMCs were isolated at a quantity of at least 6.5 million per sample. Concerning this clonotype itself: Its specificity is unknown.

Germline V gene lookup returns CDR1 MNHEY and CDR2 SVGEGT. V was trimmed by 9 bases and J by 0 bases, leaving 14 bases between them. CDR3 length equals 14 residues. Primed by a sample-barcoded 5' primer and a J-beta primer mix, a second PCR proceeded for 7 to 11 cycles. Each cDNA molecule received a tag from a template-switch adaptor that had 12 random nucleotides. TCRdb reanalysed the 5' RACE reads using MiXCR and keeps one entry per CDR3 protein. The data contain about 570,000 distinct CDR3 sequences, 27% of them singletons. The sample consisted of blood. The receptor's source is a woman aged 70-85 years in good health. This chain links TRBV6-2 or TRBV6-3 with TRBJ1-1, with D unclear. CDR3 nucleotide sequence: TGTGCCAGTAACCGACGGGGAATGAACACTGAAGCTTTCTTT. Translating gives CASNRRGMNTEAFF.